One T cell receptor (beta chain) is described in this entry. Its antigen is unknown. This sample stems from a study of glioma-infiltrating T cells after dendritic cell vaccination. Overall study: Glioblastoma patients came from Phase I and II dendritic cell vaccination trials.

Study-wide findings and caveats: Higher TCR clonality did not directly relate to longer survival.

The time point denotes: after dendritic cell vaccination, including at tumor progression/relapse. PBMC sampling occurred before vaccination, two weeks after the third dose, and at progression. TCRdb's copy holds only in-frame clones and misses some; the assay was immunoSEQ multiplex PCR. The repertoire includes roughly 60,000 clones, about 83% of them detected once, and approximately 8.9% sits in the top ten. The CDR3 length is 14 residues. Germline lookup yields CDR1 KGHSH and CDR2 LQKENI. Between the trimmed V and J ends, which lost 3 bases and 2 bases, there was a span of 9 bases. This sample comprised blood, obtained after dendritic cell vaccination. The chain is built from TRBV18 and TRBJ2-3; D not certain. This clonotype originated in a human donor with glioblastoma. CDR3 sequence: CASSPVSPTDTQYF. The CDR3 region has the DNA TGTGCCAGCTCACCCGTTTCCCCCACAGATACGCAGTATTTT.